This T cell receptor beta chain was observed in a study of blood T cells in healthy people across ages. Trimming shortened V by 6 bases and J by 0 bases, and 12 bases separated the two germline ends. The CDR3 contains 15 residues. Germline values: CDR1 MNHEY, CDR2 SVGAGI. Then a second PCR, running roughly 7 to 11 cycles, was carried out with a sample-barcoded 5' primer and a J-beta primer mix. TCRdb re-called the 5' RACE reads with MiXCR, one entry per CDR3 protein. The table shows about 830,000 distinct CDR3 sequences, with approximately 67% occurring only once. The source of this sequence is a man between 25 and 39 years old in good health. The sample taken for sequencing was blood. The chain is built from TRBV6-5 and TRBJ1-5; D uncertain. The CDR3 DNA is TGTGCCAGCAGCCAACAGAGAAGTAGCAATCAGCCCCAGCATTTT. This sequence encodes CASSQQRSSNQPQHF.